The sequence of this T cell receptor beta chain was determined in a study of blood T cell repertoires in COVID-19. Study information: The United States, Italy and Spain provided the acute and convalescent COVID-19 samples. PBMCs, B-cell-depleted T cells, or T cells provided the cDNA or gDNA that made up the material.

V gave up 3 bases and J gave up 3 bases, with 18 bases separating them. Germline assignment: CDR1 WSHSY and CDR2 SAAADI. The CDR3 runs to 17 residues. As originally analysed: Nucleated cell counts were estimated from reference gene primer amplification. The method was immunoSEQ multiplex PCR; TCRdb's version includes in-frame clones alone and lacks a portion of them. V and J calls and clone size are copied from that table; D and trimming were computed from the DNA. The sample has 80,000 to 95,000 clones; about nine tenths are singletons. This clonotype originated in a man aged 45-60 years with active or convalescent COVID-19. V is TRBV10-2 and J is TRBJ1-5; maybe TRBD1 (5 bases). The sequencing input was peripheral blood. The CDR3 region has the DNA TGCGCCAGCAGTGATGAGACTGAAGGACATTTCAATCAGCCCCAGCATTTT. Translating gives CASSDETEGHFNQPQHF.